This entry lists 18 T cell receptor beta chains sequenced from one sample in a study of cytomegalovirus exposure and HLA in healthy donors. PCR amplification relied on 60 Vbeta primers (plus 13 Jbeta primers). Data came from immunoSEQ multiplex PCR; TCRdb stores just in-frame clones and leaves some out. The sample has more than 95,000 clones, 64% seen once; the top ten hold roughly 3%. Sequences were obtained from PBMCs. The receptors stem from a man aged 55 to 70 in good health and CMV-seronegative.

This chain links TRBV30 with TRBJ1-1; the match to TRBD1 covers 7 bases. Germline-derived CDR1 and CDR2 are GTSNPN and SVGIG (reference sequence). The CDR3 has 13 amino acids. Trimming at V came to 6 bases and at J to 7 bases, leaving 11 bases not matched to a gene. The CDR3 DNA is TGTGCCTGTCAGACAGGGCTACGTAGTGAAGCTTTCTTT. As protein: CACQTGLRSEAFF.

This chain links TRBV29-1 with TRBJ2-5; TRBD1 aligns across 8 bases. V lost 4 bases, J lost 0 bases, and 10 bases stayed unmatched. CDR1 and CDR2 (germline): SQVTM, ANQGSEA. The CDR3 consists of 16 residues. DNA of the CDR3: TGCAGCGTTGTCCCCTTGACAGGGGAGTACCAAGAGACCCAGTACTTC. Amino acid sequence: CSVVPLTGEYQETQYF.

The CDR3 is CASSLTGGGTEAFF. In DNA form, the CDR3 reads TGCGCCAGCAGCTTGACAGGGGGCGGGACTGAAGCTTTCTTT. The chain has TRBV5-1 and TRBJ1-1; 9 bases align to TRBD1. V gave up 1 base and J gave up 5 bases; unmatched junction bases: 3. Germline lookup yields CDR1 SGHRS and CDR2 YFSETQ. The CDR3 has 14 amino acids.

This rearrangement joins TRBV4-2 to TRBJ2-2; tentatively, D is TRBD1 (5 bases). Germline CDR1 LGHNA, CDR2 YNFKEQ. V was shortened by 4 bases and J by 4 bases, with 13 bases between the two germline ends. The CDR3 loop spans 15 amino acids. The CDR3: CASSPQGRTTGELFF. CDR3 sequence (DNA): TGTGCCAGCAGCCCCCAGGGCAGGACCACCGGGGAGCTGTTTTTT.

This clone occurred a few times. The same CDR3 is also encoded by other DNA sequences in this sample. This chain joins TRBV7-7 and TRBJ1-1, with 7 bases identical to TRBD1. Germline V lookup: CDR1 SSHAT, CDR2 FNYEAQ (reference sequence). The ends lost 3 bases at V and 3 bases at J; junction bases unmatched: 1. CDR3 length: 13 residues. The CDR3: CASSFDRDTEAFF. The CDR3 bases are TGTGCCAGCAGCTTTGACAGGGACACTGAAGCTTTCTTT.

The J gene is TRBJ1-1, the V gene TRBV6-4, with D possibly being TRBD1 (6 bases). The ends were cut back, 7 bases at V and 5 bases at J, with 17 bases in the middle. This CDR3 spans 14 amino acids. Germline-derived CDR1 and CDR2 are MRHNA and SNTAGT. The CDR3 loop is CASTDRPGLTEAFF. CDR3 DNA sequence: TGTGCCAGCACCGACAGGCCGGGGCTGACTGAAGCTTTCTTT.

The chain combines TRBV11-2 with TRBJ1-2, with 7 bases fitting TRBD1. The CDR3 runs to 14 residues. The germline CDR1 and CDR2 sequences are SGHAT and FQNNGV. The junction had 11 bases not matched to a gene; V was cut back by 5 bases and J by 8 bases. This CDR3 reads CASSPQDRVRGYTF. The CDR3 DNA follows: TGTGCCAGCAGCCCCCAAGACAGGGTGCGAGGCTACACCTTC.

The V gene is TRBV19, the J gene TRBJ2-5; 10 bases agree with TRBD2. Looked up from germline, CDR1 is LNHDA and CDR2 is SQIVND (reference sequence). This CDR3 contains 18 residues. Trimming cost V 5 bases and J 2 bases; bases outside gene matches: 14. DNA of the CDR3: TGTGCCAGTAGTTCCGCCCTCCCCCAAGCGGGGGGGCAAGAGACCCAGTACTTC. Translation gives CASSSALPQAGGQETQYF.

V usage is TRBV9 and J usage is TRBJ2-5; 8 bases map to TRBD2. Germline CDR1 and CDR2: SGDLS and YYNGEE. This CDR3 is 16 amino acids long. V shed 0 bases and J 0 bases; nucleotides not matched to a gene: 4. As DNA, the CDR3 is TGTGCCAGCAGCGTAGAGGCTAGCGGGTACCAAGAGACCCAGTACTTC. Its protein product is CASSVEASGYQETQYF.

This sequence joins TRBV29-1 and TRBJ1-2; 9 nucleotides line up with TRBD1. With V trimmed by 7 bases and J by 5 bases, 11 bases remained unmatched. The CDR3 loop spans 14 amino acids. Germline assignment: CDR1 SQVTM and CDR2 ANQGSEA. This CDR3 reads CSAVTTGQGYGYTF. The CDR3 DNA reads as TGCAGCGCCGTTACTACGGGACAGGGTTATGGCTACACCTTC.

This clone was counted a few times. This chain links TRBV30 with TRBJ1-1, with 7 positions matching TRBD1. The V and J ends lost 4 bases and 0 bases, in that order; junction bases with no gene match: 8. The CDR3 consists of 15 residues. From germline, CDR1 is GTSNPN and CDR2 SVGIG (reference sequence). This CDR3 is CAWIIFQGVNTEAFF. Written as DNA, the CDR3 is TGTGCCTGGATTATTTTTCAGGGGGTGAACACTGAAGCTTTCTTT.

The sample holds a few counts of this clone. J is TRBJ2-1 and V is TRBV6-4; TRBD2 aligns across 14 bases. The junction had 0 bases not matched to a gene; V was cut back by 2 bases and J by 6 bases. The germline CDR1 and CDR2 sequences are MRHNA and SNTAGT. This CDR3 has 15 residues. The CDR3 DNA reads TGTGCCAGCAGTGACGGACTAGCGGGAGGCAATGAGCAGTTCTTC. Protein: CASSDGLAGGNEQFF.

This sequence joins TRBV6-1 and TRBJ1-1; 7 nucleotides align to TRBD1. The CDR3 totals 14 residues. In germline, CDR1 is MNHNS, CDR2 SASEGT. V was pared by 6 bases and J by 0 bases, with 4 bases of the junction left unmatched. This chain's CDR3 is CASRVDRVNTEAFF. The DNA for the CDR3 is TGTGCCAGCAGGGTAGACAGGGTGAACACTGAAGCTTTCTTT.

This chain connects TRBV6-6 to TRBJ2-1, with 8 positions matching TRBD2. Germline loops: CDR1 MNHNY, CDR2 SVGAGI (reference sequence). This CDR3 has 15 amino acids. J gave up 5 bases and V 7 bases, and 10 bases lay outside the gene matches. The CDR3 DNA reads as TGTGCCAGCACCTCCAGGACTAGCACAAACAATGAGCAGTTCTTC. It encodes CASTSRTSTNNEQFF.

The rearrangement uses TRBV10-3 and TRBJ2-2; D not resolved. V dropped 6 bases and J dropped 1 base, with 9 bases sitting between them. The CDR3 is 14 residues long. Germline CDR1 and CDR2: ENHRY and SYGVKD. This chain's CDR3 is CAISLTENTGELFF. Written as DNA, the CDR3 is TGTGCCATCAGCCTTACAGAGAACACCGGGGAGCTGTTTTTT.

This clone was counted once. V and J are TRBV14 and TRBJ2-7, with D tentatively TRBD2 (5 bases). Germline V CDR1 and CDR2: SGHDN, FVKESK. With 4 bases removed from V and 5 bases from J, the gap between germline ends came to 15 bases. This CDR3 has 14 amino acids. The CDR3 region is CASSPYWTGDEQYF. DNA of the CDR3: TGTGCCAGCAGCCCCTACTGGACCGGGGACGAGCAGTACTTC.

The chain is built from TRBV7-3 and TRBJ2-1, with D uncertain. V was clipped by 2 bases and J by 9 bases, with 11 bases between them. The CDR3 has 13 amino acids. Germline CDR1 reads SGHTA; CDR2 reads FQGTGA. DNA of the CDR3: TGTGCCAGCAGCTTAGGTCTAGTTAGTGAGCAGTTCTTC. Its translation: CASSLGLVSEQFF.

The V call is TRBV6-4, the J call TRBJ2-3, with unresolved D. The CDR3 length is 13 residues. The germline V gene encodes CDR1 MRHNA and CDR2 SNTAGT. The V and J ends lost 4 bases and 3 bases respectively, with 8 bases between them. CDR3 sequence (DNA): TGTGCCAGCAGTGTAGTTTGGACAGATACGCAGTATTTT. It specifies CASSVVWTDTQYF.